This TCR beta chain originates from a study of T cells in Graves' hyperthyroidism and ophthalmopathy. This clonotype was seen many times. This CDR3 has 14 residues. V was clipped by 7 bases and J by 3 bases; unmatched bases: 9. Germline V lookup: CDR1 MNHNS, CDR2 SASEGT. It was RNA transcripts that yielded the amplified TCR beta CDR3 regions. In the first-round RT-PCR of the TCR CDR3, the HTBI primer set was used. In TCRdb, the multiplex PCR reads were re-called with MiXCR into one record per CDR3 protein. The sample holds approximately 400,000 distinct CDR3 sequences; more than 13% are singletons and the top ten take 25% to 30%.

The specimen sequenced was blood. The sequence came from a man between 50 and 59 years old with Graves' ophthalmopathy. The V gene is TRBV6-1, the J gene TRBJ2-7; 7 bases agree with TRBD2. This CDR3 reads CASTAAGTGYEQYF. CDR3 DNA sequence: TGTGCCAGCACTGCAGCGGGAACCGGCTACGAGCAGTACTTC.